This T cell receptor (beta chain) stems from a study of blood T cell repertoires in COVID-19. On the study more broadly: Donors in the United States, Italy and Spain gave samples during acute or convalescent COVID-19. In each case, the material was cDNA or gDNA derived from T cells, B-cell-depleted T cells, or PBMCs.

Per the original data handling: Reference gene primer amplification in the assay estimated nucleated cell counts. Measured with immunoSEQ multiplex PCR; TCRdb has only the in-frame clones, and not every one. The V and J calls and clone size are taken from that table; D and trimming were inferred from the DNA. The data hold approximately 150,000 clones, with about 87% observed a single time. Deletions cut 3 bases from V and 5 bases from J, with 8 bases between. CDR3 size: 13 residues. The chain couples TRBV12-3 or TRBV12-4 to TRBJ1-5; D possibly corresponds to TRBD1 (5 bases). This TCR came from a woman aged 60 to 75 who had recovered from COVID-19. Sequencing input: peripheral blood. The CDR3 is CASSFGGDQPQHF. DNA for the CDR3: TGTGCCAGCAGTTTCGGGGGGGATCAGCCCCAGCATTTT.